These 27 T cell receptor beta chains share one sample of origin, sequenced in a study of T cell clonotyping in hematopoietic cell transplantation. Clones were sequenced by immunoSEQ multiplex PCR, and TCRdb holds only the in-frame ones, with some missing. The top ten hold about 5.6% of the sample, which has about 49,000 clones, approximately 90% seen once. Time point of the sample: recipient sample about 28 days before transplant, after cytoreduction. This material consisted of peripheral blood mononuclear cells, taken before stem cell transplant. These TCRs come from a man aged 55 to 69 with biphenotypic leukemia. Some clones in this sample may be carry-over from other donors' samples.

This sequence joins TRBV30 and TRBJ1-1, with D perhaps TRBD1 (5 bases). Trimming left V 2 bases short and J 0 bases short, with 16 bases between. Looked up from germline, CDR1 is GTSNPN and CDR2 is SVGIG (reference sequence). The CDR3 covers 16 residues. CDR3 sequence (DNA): TGTGCCTGGAGTTGGGGCGACAGCCGCCTGAACACTGAAGCTTTCTTT. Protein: CAWSWGDSRLNTEAFF.

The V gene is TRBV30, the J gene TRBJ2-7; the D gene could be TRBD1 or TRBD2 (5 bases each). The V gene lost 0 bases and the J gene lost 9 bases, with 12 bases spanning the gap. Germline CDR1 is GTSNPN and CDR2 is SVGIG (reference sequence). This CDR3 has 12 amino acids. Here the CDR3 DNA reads TGTGCCTGGAGTGTGATGGGGGATAGGCAGTACTTC. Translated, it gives CAWSVMGDRQYF.

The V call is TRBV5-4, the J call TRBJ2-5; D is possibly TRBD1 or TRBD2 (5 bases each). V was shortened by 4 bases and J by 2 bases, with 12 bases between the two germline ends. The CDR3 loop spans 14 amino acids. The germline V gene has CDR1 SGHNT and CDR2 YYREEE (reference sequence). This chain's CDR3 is CASSVGTEQETQYF. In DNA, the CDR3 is TGTGCCAGCAGCGTGGGGACGGAACAAGAGACCCAGTACTTC.

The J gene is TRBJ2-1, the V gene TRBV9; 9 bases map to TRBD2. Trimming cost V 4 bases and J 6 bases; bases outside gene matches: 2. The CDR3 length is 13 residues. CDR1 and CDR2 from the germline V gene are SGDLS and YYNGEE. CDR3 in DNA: TGTGCCAGCAGCACTAGCGGGCCCAATGAGCAGTTCTTC. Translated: CASSTSGPNEQFF.

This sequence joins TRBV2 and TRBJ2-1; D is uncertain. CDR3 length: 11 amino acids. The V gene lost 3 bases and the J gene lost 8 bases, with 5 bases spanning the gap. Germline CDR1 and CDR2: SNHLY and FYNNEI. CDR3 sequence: CASSDGYEQFF. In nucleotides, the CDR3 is TGTGCCAGCAGTGACGGCTATGAGCAGTTCTTC.

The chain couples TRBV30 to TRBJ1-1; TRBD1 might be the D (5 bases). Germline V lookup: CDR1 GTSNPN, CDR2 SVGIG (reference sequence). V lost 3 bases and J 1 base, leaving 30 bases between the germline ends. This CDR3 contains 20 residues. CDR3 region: CAWSLGRDRTGELGNTEAFF. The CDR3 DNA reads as TGTGCCTGGAGCCTAGGCCGGGATCGTACAGGAGAATTGGGGAACACTGAAGCTTTCTTT.

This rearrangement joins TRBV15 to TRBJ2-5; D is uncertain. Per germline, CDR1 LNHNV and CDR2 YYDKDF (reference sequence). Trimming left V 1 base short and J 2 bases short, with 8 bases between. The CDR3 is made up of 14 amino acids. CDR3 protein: CATSRGQLQETQYF. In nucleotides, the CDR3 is TGTGCCACCAGCAGAGGGCAGCTACAAGAGACCCAGTACTTC.

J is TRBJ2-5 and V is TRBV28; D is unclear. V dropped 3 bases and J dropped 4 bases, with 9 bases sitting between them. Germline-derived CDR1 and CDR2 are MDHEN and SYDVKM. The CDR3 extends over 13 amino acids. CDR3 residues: CASSLNLAETQYF. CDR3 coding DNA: TGTGCCAGCAGTTTGAATCTTGCAGAGACCCAGTACTTC.

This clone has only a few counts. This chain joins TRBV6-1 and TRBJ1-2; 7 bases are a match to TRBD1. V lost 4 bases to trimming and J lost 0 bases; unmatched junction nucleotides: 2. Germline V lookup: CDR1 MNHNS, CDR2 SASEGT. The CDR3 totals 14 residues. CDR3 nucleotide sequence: TGTGCCAGCAGTGTGGGACAGTCTAACTATGGCTACACCTTC. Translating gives CASSVGQSNYGYTF.

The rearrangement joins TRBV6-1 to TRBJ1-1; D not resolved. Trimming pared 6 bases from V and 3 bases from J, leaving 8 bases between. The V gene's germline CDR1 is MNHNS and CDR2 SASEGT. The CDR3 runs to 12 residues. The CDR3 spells CASREGYTEAFF. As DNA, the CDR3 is TGTGCCAGCAGGGAGGGTTACACTGAAGCTTTCTTT.

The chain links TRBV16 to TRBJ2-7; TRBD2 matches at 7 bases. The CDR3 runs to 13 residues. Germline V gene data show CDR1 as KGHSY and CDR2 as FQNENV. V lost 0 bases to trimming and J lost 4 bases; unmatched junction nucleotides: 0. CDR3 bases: TGTGCCAGCAGCCAATCGGGGGGGTACGAGCAGTACTTC. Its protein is CASSQSGGYEQYF.

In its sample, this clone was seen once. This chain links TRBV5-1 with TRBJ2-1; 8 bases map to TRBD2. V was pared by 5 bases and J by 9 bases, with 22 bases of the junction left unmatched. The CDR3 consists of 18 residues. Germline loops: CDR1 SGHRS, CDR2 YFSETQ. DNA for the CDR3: TGCGCCAGCAGTTTGACGGGGGGACTAGTGTTTGAGCCCAGTGAGCAGTTCTTC. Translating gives CASSLTGGLVFEPSEQFF.

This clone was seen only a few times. CDR3 coding DNA: TGTGCCAGCAGTTACGGGGGATTGATGAACACTGAAGCTTTCTTT. Protein: CASSYGGLMNTEAFF. The chain recombines TRBV6-6 with TRBJ1-1; TRBD1 is a possible D gene (5 bases). Germline V gene sequence: CDR1 MNHNY, CDR2 SVGAGI (reference sequence). The V end lost 2 bases, the J end lost 0 bases, and 10 bases lay between the germline ends. The CDR3 covers 15 residues.

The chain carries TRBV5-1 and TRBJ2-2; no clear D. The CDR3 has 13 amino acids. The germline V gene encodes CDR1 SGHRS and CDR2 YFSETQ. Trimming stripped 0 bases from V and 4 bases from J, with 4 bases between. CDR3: CASSLDFTGELFF. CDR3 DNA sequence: TGCGCCAGCAGCTTGGACTTCACCGGGGAGCTGTTTTTT.

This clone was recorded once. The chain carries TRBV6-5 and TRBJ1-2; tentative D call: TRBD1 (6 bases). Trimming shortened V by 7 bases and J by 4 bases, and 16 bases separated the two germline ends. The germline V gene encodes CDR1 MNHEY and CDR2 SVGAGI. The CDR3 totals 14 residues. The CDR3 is CASTNYRVGYGYTF. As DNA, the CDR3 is TGTGCCAGCACCAACTACAGGGTGGGCTATGGCTACACCTTC.

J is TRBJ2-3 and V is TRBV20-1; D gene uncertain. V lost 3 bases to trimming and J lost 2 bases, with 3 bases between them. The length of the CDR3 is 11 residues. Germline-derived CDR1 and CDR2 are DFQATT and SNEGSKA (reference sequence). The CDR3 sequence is CSASPTDTQYF. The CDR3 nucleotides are TGCAGTGCTAGCCCCACAGATACGCAGTATTTT.

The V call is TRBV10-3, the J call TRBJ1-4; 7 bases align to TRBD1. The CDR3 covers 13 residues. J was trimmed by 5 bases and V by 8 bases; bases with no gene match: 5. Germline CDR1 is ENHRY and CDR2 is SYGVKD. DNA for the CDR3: TGTGCCATCTCGGGACAGAAAAATGAAAAACTGTTTTTT. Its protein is CAISGQKNEKLFF.

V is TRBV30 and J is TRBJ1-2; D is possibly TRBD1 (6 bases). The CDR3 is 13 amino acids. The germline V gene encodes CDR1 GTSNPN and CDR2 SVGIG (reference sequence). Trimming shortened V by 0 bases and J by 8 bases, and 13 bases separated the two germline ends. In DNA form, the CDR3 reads TGTGCCTGGAGTGTAGCAGGGGAGGAGGGCTACACCTTC. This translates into CAWSVAGEEGYTF.

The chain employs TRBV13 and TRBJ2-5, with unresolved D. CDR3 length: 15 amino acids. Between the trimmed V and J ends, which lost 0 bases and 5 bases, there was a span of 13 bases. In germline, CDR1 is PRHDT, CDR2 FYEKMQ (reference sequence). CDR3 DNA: TGTGCCAGCAGCTTAGGCGGGCCCCAGATCGAGACCCAGTACTTC. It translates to CASSLGGPQIETQYF.

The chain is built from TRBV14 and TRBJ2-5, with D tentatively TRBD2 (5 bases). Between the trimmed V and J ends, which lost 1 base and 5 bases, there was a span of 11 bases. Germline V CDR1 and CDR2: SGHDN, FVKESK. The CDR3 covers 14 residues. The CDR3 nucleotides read TGTGCCAGCAGCCAAGTCATGGAGGCGGAGACCCAGTACTTC. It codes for CASSQVMEAETQYF.

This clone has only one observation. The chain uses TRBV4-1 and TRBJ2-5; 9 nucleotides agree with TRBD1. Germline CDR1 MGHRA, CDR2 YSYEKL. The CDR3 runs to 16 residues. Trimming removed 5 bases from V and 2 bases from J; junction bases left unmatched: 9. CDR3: CASSSQGAREQETQYF. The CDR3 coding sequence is TGCGCCAGCAGCTCACAGGGGGCGCGTGAGCAAGAGACCCAGTACTTC.

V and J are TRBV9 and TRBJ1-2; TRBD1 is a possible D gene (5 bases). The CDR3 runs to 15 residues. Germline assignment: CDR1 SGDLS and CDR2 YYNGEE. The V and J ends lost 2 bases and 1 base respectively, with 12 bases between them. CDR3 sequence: CASSVDSSYNYGYTF. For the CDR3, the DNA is TGTGCCAGCAGCGTCGACAGCTCTTATAACTATGGCTACACCTTC.

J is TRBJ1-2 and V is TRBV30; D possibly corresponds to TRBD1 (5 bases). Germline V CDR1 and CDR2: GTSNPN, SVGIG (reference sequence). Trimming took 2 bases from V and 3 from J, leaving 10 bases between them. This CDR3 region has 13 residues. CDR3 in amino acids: CAWSIGTHYGYTF. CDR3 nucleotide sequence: TGTGCCTGGAGTATTGGGACCCACTATGGCTACACCTTC.

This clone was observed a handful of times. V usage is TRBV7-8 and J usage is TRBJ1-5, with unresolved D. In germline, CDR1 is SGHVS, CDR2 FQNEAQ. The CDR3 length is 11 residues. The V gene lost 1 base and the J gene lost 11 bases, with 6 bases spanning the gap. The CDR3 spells CASSLGRSQHF. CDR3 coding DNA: TGTGCCAGCAGCTTAGGGAGATCCCAGCATTTT.

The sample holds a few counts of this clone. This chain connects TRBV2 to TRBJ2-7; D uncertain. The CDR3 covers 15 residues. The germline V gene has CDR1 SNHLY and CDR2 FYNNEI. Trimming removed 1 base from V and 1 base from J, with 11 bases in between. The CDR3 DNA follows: TGTGCCAGCAGTGAAGGGGTCCTGAGGTCCTACGAGCAGTACTTC. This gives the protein CASSEGVLRSYEQYF.

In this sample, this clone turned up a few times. The CDR3: CASSWAPLGADEQFF. The DNA of the CDR3 is TGTGCCAGCAGTTGGGCCCCATTGGGCGCGGATGAGCAGTTCTTC. V and J are TRBV6-5 and TRBJ2-1; D unclear. V lost 4 bases, J lost 8 bases, and 18 bases lay in between. The CDR3 has 15 amino acids. Looked up from germline, CDR1 is MNHEY and CDR2 is SVGAGI.

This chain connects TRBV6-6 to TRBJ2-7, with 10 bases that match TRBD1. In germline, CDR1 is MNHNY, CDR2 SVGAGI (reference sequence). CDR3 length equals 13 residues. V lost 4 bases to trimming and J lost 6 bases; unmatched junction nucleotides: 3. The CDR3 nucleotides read TGTGCCAGCAGTTTGGGACAGGGGAGCGAGCAGTACTTC. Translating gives CASSLGQGSEQYF.